This entry concerns a single T cell receptor beta chain. This CDR3 is built from 11 residues. Trimming pared 1 base from V and 9 bases from J, leaving 4 bases between. The germline CDR1 and CDR2 sequences are LNHDA and SQIVND (reference sequence). The data were obtained in a study of cytomegalovirus exposure and HLA in healthy donors. Vbeta (60) and Jbeta (13) primers were used in the PCR. Using immunoSEQ multiplex PCR, the repertoire was profiled, and TCRdb retains in-frame clones only, with some absent. The sample is made up of fewer than 85,000 clones, and the top ten hold roughly 15% of it. This TCR was recovered from a man aged 45 to 65 in good health and CMV-seropositive. The sequenced sample was PBMCs. The genes are TRBV19 and TRBJ2-1; no reliable D call. The DNA of the CDR3 is TGTGCCAGTAGTATAGCAGGTGAGCAGTTCTTC. Its translation is CASSIAGEQFF.